The clone carrying this TCR beta chain has a handful of counts. As yet, its antigen is unknown. This entry is derived from a study of T cell responses to AZD1222 COVID-19 vaccine. Study outcomes and limitations: Recipients of two AZD1222 doses showed rising Spike-specific TCR breadth and depth. At 160-218 and 743-854, vaccine-associated CD4 TCRs were dominant, and they spanned spike. Baseline serology detected seropositivity in only 5 or 6 AZD1222 recipients.

Only in-frame clones appear in the TCRdb table, and some are missing; sequencing was by immunoSEQ multiplex PCR. The sample yields about 130,000 clones, roughly 89% seen once. This CDR3 comprises 14 residues. CDR1 and CDR2 (germline): SGDLS, YYNGEE. V was pared by 3 bases and J by 8 bases, with 17 bases between. The TCR sequence derives from an adult in good health. J is TRBJ1-2 and V is TRBV9, with D possibly matching TRBD1 (5 bases). The source material was peripheral blood, sampled on day 0 of AZD1222 vaccination. The CDR3 coding sequence is TGTGCCAGCAGCGAGCGACAAGGGGAACAGGGCTACACCTTC. This gives the protein CASSERQGEQGYTF.